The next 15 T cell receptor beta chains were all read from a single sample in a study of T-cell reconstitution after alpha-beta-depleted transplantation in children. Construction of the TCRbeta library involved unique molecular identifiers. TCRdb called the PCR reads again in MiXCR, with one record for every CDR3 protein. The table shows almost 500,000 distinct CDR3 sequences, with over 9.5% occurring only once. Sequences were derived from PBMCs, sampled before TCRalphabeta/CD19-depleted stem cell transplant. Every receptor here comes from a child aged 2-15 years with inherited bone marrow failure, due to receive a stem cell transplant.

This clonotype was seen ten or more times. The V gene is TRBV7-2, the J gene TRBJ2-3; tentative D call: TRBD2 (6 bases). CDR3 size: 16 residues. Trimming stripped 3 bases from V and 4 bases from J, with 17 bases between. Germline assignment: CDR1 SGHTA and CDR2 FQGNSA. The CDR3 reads CASSFWLGGEADTQYF. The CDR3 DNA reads TGTGCCAGCAGCTTTTGGCTGGGGGGAGAGGCAGATACGCAGTATTTT.

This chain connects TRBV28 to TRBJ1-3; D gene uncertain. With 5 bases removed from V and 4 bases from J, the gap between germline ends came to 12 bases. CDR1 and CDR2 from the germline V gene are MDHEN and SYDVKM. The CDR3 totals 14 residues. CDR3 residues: CASSPTGDGNTIYF. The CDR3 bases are TGTGCCAGCAGTCCGACGGGAGACGGAAACACCATATATTTT.

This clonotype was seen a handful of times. CDR3 amino acids: CALSLAGFRGIVSGNTIYF. In DNA, the CDR3 is TGTGCCCTCAGTTTAGCGGGTTTCAGGGGGATCGTCTCTGGAAACACCATATATTTT. This chain links TRBV12-3 or TRBV12-4 with TRBJ1-3; 7 nucleotides align to TRBD1. This CDR3 region has 19 residues. V lost 11 bases, J lost 0 bases, and 22 bases stayed unmatched.

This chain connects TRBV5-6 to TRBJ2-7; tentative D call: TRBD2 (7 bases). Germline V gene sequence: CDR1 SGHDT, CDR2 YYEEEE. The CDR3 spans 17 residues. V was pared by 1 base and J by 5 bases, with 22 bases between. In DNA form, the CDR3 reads TGTGCCAGCAGCTTGAATGCCGGGGGGCGCGGTTCTGACGAGCAGTACTTC. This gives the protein CASSLNAGGRGSDEQYF. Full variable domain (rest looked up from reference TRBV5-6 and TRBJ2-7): DAGVTQSPTHLIKTRGQQVTLRCSPKSGHDTVSWYQQALGQGPQFIFQYYEEEERQRGNFPDRFSGHQFPNYSSELNVNALLLGDSALYLCASSLNAGGRGSDEQYFGPGTRLTVT.

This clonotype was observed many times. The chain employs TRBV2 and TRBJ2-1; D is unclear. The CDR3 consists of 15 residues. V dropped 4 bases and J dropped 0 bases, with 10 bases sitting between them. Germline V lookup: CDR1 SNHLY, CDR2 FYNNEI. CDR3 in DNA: TGTGCCAGCAGTGGGGTGACGGTCTCCTACAATGAGCAGTTCTTC. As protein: CASSGVTVSYNEQFF.

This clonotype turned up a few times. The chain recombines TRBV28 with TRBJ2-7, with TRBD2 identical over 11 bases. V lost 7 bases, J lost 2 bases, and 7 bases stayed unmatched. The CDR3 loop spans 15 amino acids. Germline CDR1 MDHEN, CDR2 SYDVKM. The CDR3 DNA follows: TGTGCCAGCACCTATCGACTAGCGGGGACCTACGAGCAGTACTTC. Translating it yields CASTYRLAGTYEQYF.

In nucleotides, the CDR3 is TGTGCCAGCAGCTTGGATCCGGGACAGAGCTCCTACGAGCAGTACTTC. Translated: CASSLDPGQSSYEQYF. V is TRBV12-3 or TRBV12-4 and J is TRBJ2-7; 7 positions agree with TRBD1. The CDR3 totals 16 residues. Germline trimming cut 6 bases from V and 0 bases from J; bases unmatched to any gene: 11.

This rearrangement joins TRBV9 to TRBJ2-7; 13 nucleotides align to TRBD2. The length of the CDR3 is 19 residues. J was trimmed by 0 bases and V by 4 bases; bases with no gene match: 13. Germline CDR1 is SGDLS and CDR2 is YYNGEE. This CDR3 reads CASSPSPLAGGISSYEQYF. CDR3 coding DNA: TGTGCCAGCAGCCCCTCGCCACTAGCGGGAGGGATTAGCTCCTACGAGCAGTACTTC.

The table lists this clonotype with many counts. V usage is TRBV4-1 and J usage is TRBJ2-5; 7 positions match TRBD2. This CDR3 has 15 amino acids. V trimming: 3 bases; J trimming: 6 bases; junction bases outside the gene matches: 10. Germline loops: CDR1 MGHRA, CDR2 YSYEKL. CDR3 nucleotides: TGCGCCAGCAGCCACGTAGGGAGGGCCTCTAAGACCCAGTACTTC. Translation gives CASSHVGRASKTQYF.

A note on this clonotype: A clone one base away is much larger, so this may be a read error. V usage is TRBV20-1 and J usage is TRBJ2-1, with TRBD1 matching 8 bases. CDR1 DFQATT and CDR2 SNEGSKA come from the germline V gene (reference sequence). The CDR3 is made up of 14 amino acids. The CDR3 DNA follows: TGCTGTGCTGCACTGACAGGGGCGATGGATGAGCAGTTCTTC. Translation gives CCAALTGAMDEQFF.

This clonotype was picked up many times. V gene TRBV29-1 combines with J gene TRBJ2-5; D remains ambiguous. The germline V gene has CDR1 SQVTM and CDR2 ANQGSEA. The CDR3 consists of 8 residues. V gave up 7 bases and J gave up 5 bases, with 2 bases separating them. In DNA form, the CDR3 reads TGCAGCGCGGAGACCCAGTACTTC. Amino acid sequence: CSAETQYF. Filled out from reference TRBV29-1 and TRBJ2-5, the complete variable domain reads SAVISQKPSRDICQRGTSLTIQCQVDSQVTMMFWYRQQPGQSLTLIATANQGSEATYESGFVIDKFPISRPNLTFSTLTVSNMSPEDSSIYLCSAETQYFGPGTRLLVL.

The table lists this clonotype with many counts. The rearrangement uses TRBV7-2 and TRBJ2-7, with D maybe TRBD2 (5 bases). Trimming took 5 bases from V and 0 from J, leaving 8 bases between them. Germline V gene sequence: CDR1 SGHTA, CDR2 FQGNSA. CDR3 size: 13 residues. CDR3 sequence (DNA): TGTGCCAGCAGCCCCACTAGCTCCTACGAGCAGTACTTC. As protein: CASSPTSSYEQYF.

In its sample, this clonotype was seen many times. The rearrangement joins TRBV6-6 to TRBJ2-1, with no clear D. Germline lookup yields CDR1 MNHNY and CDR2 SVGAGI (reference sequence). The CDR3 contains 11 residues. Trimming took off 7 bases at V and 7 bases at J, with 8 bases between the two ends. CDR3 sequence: CASTILNEQFF. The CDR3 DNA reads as TGTGCCAGCACCATACTGAATGAGCAGTTCTTC.

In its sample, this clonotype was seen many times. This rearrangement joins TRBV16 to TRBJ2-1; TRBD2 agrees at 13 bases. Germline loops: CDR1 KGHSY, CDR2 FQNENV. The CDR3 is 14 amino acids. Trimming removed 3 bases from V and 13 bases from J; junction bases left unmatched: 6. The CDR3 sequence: CASSQLGLAGIQFF. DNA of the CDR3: TGTGCCAGCAGCCAGTTGGGACTAGCGGGAATTCAGTTCTTC.

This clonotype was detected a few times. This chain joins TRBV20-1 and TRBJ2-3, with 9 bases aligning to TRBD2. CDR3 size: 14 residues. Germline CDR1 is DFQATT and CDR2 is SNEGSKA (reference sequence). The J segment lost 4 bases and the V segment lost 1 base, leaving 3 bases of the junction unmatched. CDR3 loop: CSARGLAGSDTQYF. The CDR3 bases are TGCAGTGCTAGAGGGCTAGCGGGGTCAGATACGCAGTATTTT.